This T cell receptor beta chain emerged from a study of blood T cell repertoires in COVID-19. This clone was picked up a small number of times. Profiling relied on immunoSEQ multiplex PCR, and the TCRdb table lists in-frame clones only, not all of them. The repertoire includes 100,000 to 150,000 clones, around 89% of them detected once, and around 4.2% sits in the top ten. The V end lost 5 bases, the J end lost 6 bases, and 10 bases lay between the germline ends. This CDR3 is built from 12 residues. The germline V gene encodes CDR1 MDHEN and CDR2 SYDVKM. This TCR was sampled from a man between 60 and 75 years old with COVID-19, enrolled during active disease. The specimen was peripheral blood. The chain carries TRBV28 and TRBJ1-2; perhaps TRBD1 as D (5 bases). In nucleotides, the CDR3 is TGTGCCAGCAGTGAGGGAGGGGATGGCTACACCTTC. Its protein is CASSEGGDGYTF.